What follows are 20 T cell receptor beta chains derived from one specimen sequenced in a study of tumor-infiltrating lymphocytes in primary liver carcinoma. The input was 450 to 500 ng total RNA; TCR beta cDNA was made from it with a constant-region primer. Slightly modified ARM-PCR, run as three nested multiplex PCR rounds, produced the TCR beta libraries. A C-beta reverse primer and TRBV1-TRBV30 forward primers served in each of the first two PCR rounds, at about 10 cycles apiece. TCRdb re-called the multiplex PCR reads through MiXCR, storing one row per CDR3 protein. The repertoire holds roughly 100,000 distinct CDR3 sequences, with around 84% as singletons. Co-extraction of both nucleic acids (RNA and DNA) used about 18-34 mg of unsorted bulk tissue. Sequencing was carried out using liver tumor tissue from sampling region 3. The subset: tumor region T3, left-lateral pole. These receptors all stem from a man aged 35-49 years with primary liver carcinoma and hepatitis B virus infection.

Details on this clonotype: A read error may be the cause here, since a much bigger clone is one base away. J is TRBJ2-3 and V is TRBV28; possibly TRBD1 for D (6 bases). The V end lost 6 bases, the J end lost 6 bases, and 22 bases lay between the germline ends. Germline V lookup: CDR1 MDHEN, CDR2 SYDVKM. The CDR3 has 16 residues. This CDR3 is CASSYNRVQQQDTQYF. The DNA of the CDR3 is TGTGCCAGCAGCTACAACAGGGTGCAGCAGCAGGATACGCAGTATTTT.

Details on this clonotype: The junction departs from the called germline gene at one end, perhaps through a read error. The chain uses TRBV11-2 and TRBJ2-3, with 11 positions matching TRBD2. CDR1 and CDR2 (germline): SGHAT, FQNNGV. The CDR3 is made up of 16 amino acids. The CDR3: CASSSPRLAGMDTQYF. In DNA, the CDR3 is TGTGCCAGTAGCTCCCCGAGACTAGCGGGAATGGATACGCAGTATTTT.

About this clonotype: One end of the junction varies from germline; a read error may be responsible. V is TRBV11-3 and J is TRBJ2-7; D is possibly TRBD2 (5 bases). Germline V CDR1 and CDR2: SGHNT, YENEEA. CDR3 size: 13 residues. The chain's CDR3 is CASIVGESYEQYF. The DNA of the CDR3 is TGTGCCAGCATCGTGGGAGAGTCCTACGAACAGTACTTC.

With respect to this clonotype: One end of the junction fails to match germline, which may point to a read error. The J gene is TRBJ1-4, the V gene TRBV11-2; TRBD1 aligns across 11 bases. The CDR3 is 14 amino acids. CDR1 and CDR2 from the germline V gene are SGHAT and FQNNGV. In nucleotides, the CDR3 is TGCGCCAACAGCCTCGGACAGGGGGCGGAAAAACTGTTTTTT. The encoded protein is CANSLGQGAEKLFF. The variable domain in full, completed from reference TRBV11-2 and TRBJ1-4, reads EAGVAQSPRYKIIEKRQSVAFWCNPISGHATLYWYQQILGQGPKLLIQFQNNGVVDDSQLPKDRFSAERLKGVDSTLKIQPAKLEDSAVYLCANSLGQGAEKLFFGSGTQLSVL.

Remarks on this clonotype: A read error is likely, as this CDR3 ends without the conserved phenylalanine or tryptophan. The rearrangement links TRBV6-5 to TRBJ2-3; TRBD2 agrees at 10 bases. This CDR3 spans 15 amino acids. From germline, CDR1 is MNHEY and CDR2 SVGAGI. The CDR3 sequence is CASNPGLAATDTQYL. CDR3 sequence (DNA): TGTGCCAGCAACCCAGGACTAGCGGCAACAGATACACAGTATCTT.

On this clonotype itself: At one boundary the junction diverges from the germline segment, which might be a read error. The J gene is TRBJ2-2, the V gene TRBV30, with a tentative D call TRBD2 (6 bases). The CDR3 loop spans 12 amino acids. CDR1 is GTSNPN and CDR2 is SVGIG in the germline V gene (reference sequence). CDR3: CASEGNAGELFF. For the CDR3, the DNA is TGTGCCTCGGAGGGGAACGCCGGGGAGCTGTTCTTT.

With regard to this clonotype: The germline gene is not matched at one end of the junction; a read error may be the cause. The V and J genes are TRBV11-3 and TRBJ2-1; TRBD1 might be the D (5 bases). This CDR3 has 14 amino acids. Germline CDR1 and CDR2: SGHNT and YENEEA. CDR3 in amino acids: CASILGVNINEQFF. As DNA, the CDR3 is TGTGCCAGCATCTTAGGGGTCAACATCAATGAGCAGTTCTTC.

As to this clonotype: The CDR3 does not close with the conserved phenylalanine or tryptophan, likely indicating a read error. The CDR3 DNA is TGCGCCAGCAGCCAAGATACGAGTGGAAGGGATGCGCAGTATTCT. It yields the protein CASSQDTSGRDAQYS. This chain connects TRBV4-1 to TRBJ2-3; D is ambiguous. V lost 0 bases to trimming and J lost 10 bases, with 17 bases between them. Germline V gene sequence: CDR1 MGHRA, CDR2 YSYEKL. This CDR3 is built from 15 residues.

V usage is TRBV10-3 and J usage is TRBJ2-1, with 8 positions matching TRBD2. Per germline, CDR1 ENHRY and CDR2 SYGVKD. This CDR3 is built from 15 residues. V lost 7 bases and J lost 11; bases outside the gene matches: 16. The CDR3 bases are TGTGCCATCAACCAGGGACTAGAATCCTACAGTAAGCAGTTCTTC. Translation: CAINQGLESYSKQFF.

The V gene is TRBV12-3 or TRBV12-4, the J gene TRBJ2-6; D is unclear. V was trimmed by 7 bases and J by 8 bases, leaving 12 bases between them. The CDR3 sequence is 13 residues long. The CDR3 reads CASTISETNVLTF. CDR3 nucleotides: TGTGCCAGCACCATCTCTGAGACCAACGTCCTGACTTTC.

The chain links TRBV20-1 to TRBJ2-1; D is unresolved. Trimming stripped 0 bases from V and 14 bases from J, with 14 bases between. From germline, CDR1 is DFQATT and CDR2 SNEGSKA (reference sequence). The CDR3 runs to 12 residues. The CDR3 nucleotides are TGCAGTGCTAGAGATTTTAAACGAAAGAAGTTCTTC. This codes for CSARDFKRKKFF.

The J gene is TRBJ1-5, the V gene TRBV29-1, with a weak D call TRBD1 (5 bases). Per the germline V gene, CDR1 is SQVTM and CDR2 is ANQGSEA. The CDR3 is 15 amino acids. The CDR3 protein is CVVAITGDSNQPQHF. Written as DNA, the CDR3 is TGCGTCGTTGCGATTACAGGTGATAGCAATCAGCCCCAGCATTTT.

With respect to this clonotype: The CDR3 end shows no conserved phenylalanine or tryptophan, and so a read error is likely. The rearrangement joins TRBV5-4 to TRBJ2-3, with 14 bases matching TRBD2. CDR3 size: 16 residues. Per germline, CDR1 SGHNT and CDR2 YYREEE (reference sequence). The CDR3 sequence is CASSLGLAGVSDTQYV. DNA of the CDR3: TGTGCCAGTAGCTTGGGACTAGCGGGAGTGTCAGATACGCAGTATGTT.

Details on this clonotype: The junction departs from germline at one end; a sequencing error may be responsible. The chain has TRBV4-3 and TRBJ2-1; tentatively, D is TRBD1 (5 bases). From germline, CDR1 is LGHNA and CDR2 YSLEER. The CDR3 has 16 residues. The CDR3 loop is CAGSQFPPPVDNEQIF. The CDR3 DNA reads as TGTGCCGGCAGCCAATTCCCCCCCCCGGTGGACAATGAGCAGATCTTC.

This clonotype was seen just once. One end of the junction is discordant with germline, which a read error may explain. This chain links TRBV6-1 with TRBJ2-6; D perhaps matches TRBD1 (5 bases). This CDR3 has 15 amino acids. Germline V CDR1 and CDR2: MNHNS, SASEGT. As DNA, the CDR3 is TGTGCCAGCAGTGAAGCACAGGCTGGGGCCAACGTCCTGAATTTC. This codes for CASSEAQAGANVLNF.

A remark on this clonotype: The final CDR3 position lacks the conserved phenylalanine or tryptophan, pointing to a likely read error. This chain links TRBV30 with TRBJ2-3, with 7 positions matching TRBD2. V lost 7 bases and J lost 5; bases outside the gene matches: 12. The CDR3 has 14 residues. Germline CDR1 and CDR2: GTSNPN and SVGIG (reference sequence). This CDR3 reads CASGLTGGRDTQYL. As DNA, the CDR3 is TGTGCCTCCGGCCTCACGGGAGGCAGAGATACGCAGTATTTA.

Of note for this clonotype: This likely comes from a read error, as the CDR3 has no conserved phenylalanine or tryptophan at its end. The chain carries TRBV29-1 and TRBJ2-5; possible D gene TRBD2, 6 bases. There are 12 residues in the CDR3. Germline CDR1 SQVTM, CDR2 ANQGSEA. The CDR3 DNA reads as TGTAGCGGTATGGATAGTGGAGAGACCCAGTACGTC. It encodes CSGMDSGETQYV.

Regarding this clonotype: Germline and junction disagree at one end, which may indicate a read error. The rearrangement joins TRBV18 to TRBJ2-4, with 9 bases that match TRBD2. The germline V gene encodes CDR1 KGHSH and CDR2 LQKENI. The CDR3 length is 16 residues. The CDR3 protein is CVSSRSSGVAKNIQYF. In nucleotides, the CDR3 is TGTGTCAGCTCCCGATCTAGCGGGGTAGCCAAAAACATTCAGTACTTC.

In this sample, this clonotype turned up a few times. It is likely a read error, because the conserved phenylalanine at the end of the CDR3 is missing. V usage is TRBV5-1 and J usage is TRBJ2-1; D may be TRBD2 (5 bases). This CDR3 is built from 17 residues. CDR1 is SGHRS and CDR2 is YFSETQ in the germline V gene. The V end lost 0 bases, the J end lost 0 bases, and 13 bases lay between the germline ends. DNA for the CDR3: TGCGCCAGCAGCTTGGATACAGCGGTGAGCTCCTACAATGAGCAGTTCCTC. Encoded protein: CASSLDTAVSSYNEQFL.

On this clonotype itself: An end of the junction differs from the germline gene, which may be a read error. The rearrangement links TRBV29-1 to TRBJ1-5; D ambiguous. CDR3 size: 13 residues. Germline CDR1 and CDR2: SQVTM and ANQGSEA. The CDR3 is CCVVGQINQPQHF. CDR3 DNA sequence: TGCTGCGTTGTCGGTCAGATTAATCAGCCCCAGCATTTT.